These 30 T cell receptor beta chains originate from one sample sequenced in a study of T cell responses to AZD1222 COVID-19 vaccine. Here immunoSEQ multiplex PCR was the method, and the copy in TCRdb shows in-frame clones only, minus some. This sample carries about 200,000 clones, roughly 92% of them seen once, and the ten largest clones take approximately 3.4%. Sequenced material: peripheral blood, taken 28 days after the second AZD1222 dose. These receptors were obtained from an adult who received the AZD1222 COVID-19 vaccine.

This chain connects TRBV6-5 to TRBJ2-5; 8 bases are a match to TRBD2. V dropped 7 bases and J dropped 2; count of bases not matched to a gene: 6. This CDR3 has 14 residues. Looked up from germline, CDR1 is MNHEY and CDR2 is SVGAGI. The CDR3 sequence is CASTTSGAQETQYF. The CDR3 region has the DNA TGTGCCAGCACCACTAGCGGAGCACAAGAGACCCAGTACTTC.

Only a few counts were recorded for this clone. The chain uses TRBV25-1 and TRBJ2-3; tentatively, D is TRBD1 (7 bases). The CDR3 has 18 residues. Germline-derived CDR1 and CDR2 are MGHDK and SYGVNS. The V end lost 3 bases, the J end lost 4 bases, and 23 bases lay between the germline ends. For the CDR3, the DNA is TGTGCCAGCAGTGAGTCTAGGAGGGGGCACTACACTTCAGATACGCAGTATTTT. This sequence encodes CASSESRRGHYTSDTQYF.

The chain couples TRBV6-5 to TRBJ1-1; no definite D call. Germline values: CDR1 MNHEY, CDR2 SVGAGI. The CDR3 is 14 residues long. V was pared by 2 bases and J by 1 base, with 8 bases between. In DNA form, the CDR3 reads TGTGCCAGCAGTTACCCCGGATCGAACACTGAAGCTTTCTTT. This encodes CASSYPGSNTEAFF.

The V call is TRBV9, the J call TRBJ2-2; 7 nucleotides line up with TRBD1. The CDR3 has 14 amino acids. V lost 3 bases, J lost 6 bases, and 5 bases stayed unmatched. Looked up from germline, CDR1 is SGDLS and CDR2 is YYNGEE. CDR3 nucleotides: TGTGCCAGCAGCGCACAAACAGGGGCCGGGGAGCTGTTTTTT. Translating it yields CASSAQTGAGELFF.

This clone appeared a single time. V and J are TRBV7-3 and TRBJ2-1; 8 nucleotides agree with TRBD1. This CDR3 comprises 16 residues. The V gene end was trimmed by 5 bases and the J gene end by 5 bases; junction bases not matched to a gene: 11. CDR1 is SGHTA and CDR2 is FQGTGA in the germline V gene. The CDR3 sequence: CASSPSSGTGHNEQFF. In nucleotides, the CDR3 is TGTGCCAGCAGCCCCTCCTCCGGGACAGGCCACAATGAGCAGTTCTTC. Complete variable domain (other parts from reference TRBV7-3 and TRBJ2-1): GAGVSQTPSNKVTEKGKYVELRCDPISGHTALYWYRQSLGQGPEFLIYFQGTGAADDSGLPNDRFFAVRPEGSVSTLKIQRTERGDSAVYLCASSPSSGTGHNEQFFGPGTRLTVL.

A single count supports this clone. V and J are TRBV11-3 and TRBJ2-2; TRBD2 matches 9 bases. The trim removed 5 bases at V and 5 bases at J, leaving 12 bases unmatched. CDR3 size: 17 residues. Germline V CDR1 and CDR2: SGHNT, YENEEA. CDR3 DNA sequence: TGTGCCAGCAGCCCCCTCTCTAGCGGGAAAATTACCGGGGAGCTGTTTTTT. Encoded protein: CASSPLSSGKITGELFF.

The CDR3 loop is CASSLGHRGAAEQYF. The CDR3 DNA reads TGTGCCAGCAGCTTAGGGCACAGGGGTGCGGCCGAGCAGTACTTC. J is TRBJ2-7 and V is TRBV7-8; 7 nucleotides line up with TRBD1. This CDR3 region has 15 residues. Germline CDR1 is SGHVS and CDR2 is FQNEAQ. J was trimmed by 6 bases and V by 1 base; bases with no gene match: 9.

V gene TRBV4-2 combines with J gene TRBJ1-6, with a tentative D call TRBD1 (5 bases). V was trimmed by 0 bases and J by 0 bases, leaving 12 bases between them. The CDR3 consists of 18 residues. CDR1 LGHNA and CDR2 YNFKEQ come from the germline V gene. CDR3 protein: CASSQDIGQSSYNSPLHF. In DNA, the CDR3 is TGTGCCAGCAGCCAAGATATCGGACAAAGCTCCTATAATTCACCCCTCCACTTT.

This clone has only one observation. The rearrangement uses TRBV27 and TRBJ2-1; a weak D match, TRBD2 (6 bases). Germline V gives CDR1 MNHEY, CDR2 SMNVEV (reference sequence). CDR3 length equals 12 residues. Trimming left V 11 bases short and J 1 base short, with 9 bases between. The CDR3: CAGGTSYNEQFF. CDR3 bases: TGTGCCGGCGGGACGTCCTACAATGAGCAGTTCTTC.

The rearrangement links TRBV4-3 to TRBJ2-5; 9 nucleotides align to TRBD2. The junction had 13 bases not matched to a gene; V was cut back by 0 bases and J by 5 bases. From germline, CDR1 is LGHNA and CDR2 YSLEER. CDR3 length: 18 residues. The CDR3 DNA sequence: TGCGCCAGCAGCCAAGATTTCCTAGCGGGGTTGAGCGGGGAGACCCAGTACTTC. Amino acids: CASSQDFLAGLSGETQYF.

There are a few counts of this clone. The chain is built from TRBV29-1 and TRBJ1-4; 7 bases are shared with TRBD1. The V gene end was trimmed by 7 bases and the J gene end by 7 bases; junction bases not matched to a gene: 9. The CDR3 totals 13 residues. CDR1 and CDR2 from the germline V gene are SQVTM and ANQGSEA. CDR3 DNA sequence: TGCAGCGCAACAGGGGCCGCCTTTGAAAAACTGTTTTTT. Translation: CSATGAAFEKLFF.

The chain couples TRBV4-3 to TRBJ2-7; D unclear. Per the germline V gene, CDR1 is LGHNA and CDR2 is YSLEER. With 1 base removed from V and 5 bases from J, the gap between germline ends came to 9 bases. The CDR3 contains 13 residues. This CDR3 reads CASSQVIRDEQYF. CDR3 in DNA: TGCGCCAGCAGCCAAGTCATTAGGGACGAGCAGTACTTC.

V is TRBV10-3 and J is TRBJ1-4, with no clear D. Per the germline V gene, CDR1 is ENHRY and CDR2 is SYGVKD. The CDR3 covers 14 residues. Trimming cost V 8 bases and J 9 bases, with 19 bases left between them. CDR3 residues: CAIGETGGMKKLFF. Written as DNA, the CDR3 is TGTGCCATCGGAGAGACGGGAGGAATGAAAAAACTGTTTTTT.

The chain employs TRBV9 and TRBJ2-3; 8 bases match TRBD2. V was clipped by 7 bases and J by 0 bases; unmatched bases: 10. The CDR3 sequence is 16 residues long. The germline V gene has CDR1 SGDLS and CDR2 YYNGEE. The CDR3: CASHPTSGYSTDTQYF. DNA for the CDR3: TGTGCCAGCCACCCCACTAGCGGATATAGCACAGATACGCAGTATTTT.

The gene calls are TRBV9 and TRBJ1-4, with D possibly being TRBD1 (5 bases). Trimming stripped 4 bases from V and 8 bases from J, with 18 bases between. The CDR3 is made up of 15 amino acids. CDR1 is SGDLS and CDR2 is YYNGEE in the germline V gene. The CDR3 nucleotides are TGTGCCAGCAGCACACGAACCGGGACTGGGGAAAAACTGTTTTTT. As protein: CASSTRTGTGEKLFF.

The V and J genes are TRBV5-4 and TRBJ2-7; the match to TRBD2 covers 8 bases. Germline trimming cut 4 bases from V and 3 bases from J; bases unmatched to any gene: 3. This CDR3 contains 13 residues. Germline V CDR1 and CDR2: SGHNT, YYREEE (reference sequence). CDR3 sequence (DNA): TGTGCCAGCAGCCCCGGGGGGGGCTACGAGCAGTACTTC. Translated: CASSPGGGYEQYF.

CDR3 residues: CASSGVEQGTLSYTF. CDR3 nucleotide sequence: TGTGCCAGCAGTGGGGTTGAACAGGGAACGTTGAGCTACACCTTC. V is TRBV27 and J is TRBJ1-2; tentatively, D is TRBD1 (6 bases). Deletions cut 5 bases from V and 9 bases from J, with 22 bases between. Germline CDR1 reads MNHEY; CDR2 reads SMNVEV (reference sequence). This CDR3 is built from 15 residues.

The V call is TRBV7-9, the J call TRBJ2-5; D might be TRBD1 or TRBD2, each matching 6 bases. V lost 3 bases and J 5 bases, leaving 19 bases between the germline ends. This CDR3 contains 16 residues. CDR1 is SEHNR, CDR2 FQNEAQ, per germline (reference sequence). CDR3 region: CASSFVGGKGVETQYF. The CDR3 DNA sequence: TGTGCCAGCAGCTTCGTCGGAGGGAAGGGGGTGGAGACCCAGTACTTC.

This chain connects TRBV2 to TRBJ1-1, with a tentative D call TRBD1 (6 bases). The germline CDR1 and CDR2 sequences are SNHLY and FYNNEI. This CDR3 is built from 12 residues. Trimming stripped 2 bases from V and 10 bases from J, with 11 bases between. The CDR3: CASSESRGGAFF. The CDR3 nucleotides are TGTGCCAGCAGTGAATCCAGGGGTGGAGCTTTCTTT.

This clone showed up just once. The V call is TRBV7-9, the J call TRBJ2-3; 12 nucleotides align to TRBD2. The CDR3 extends over 14 amino acids. The V segment lost 1 base and the J segment 10 bases; nucleotides outside the gene matches: 3. Germline V gene lookup returns CDR1 SEHNR and CDR2 FQNEAQ (reference sequence). Here the CDR3 reads CASSLGTSGEAQYF. In DNA, the CDR3 is TGTGCCAGCAGCTTAGGGACTAGCGGGGAGGCGCAGTATTTT. The complete variable domain, with remaining parts taken from reference TRBV7-9 and TRBJ2-3, reads DTGVSQNPRHKITKRGQNVTFRCDPISEHNRLYWYRQTLGQGPEFLTYFQNEAQLEKSRLLSDRFSAERPKGSFSTLEIQRTEQGDSAMYLCASSLGTSGEAQYFGPGTRLTVL.

The chain links TRBV10-3 to TRBJ1-2; no firm D call. This CDR3 is 12 amino acids long. Per germline, CDR1 ENHRY and CDR2 SYGVKD. The germline V and J ends were trimmed by 5 bases and 8 bases, with 12 bases remaining between them. This CDR3 is CAISNPRGGYTF. The CDR3 DNA sequence: TGTGCCATCAGTAACCCCCGTGGCGGCTACACCTTC.

The rearrangement joins TRBV2 to TRBJ1-6; D unresolved. Trimming left V 7 bases short and J 9 bases short, with 16 bases between. Germline V gives CDR1 SNHLY, CDR2 FYNNEI. CDR3 length equals 14 residues. This CDR3 is CASNPSGSGSPLHF. DNA of the CDR3: TGTGCCAGCAATCCCTCTGGGAGTGGTTCACCCCTCCACTTT.

The chain joins TRBV4-1 to TRBJ2-5, with D maybe TRBD1 (5 bases). CDR3 size: 15 residues. Germline CDR1 and CDR2: MGHRA and YSYEKL. Trimming took 0 bases from V and 5 from J, leaving 13 bases between them. Written as DNA, the CDR3 is TGCGCCAGCAGCCAAGATGGGCTGGGGCCCGAGACCCAGTACTTC. It codes for CASSQDGLGPETQYF.

The V and J genes are TRBV5-8 and TRBJ2-5; D might be TRBD2 (6 bases). CDR1 is SGHTS and CDR2 is YDEGEE in the germline V gene. The CDR3 has 16 residues. Trimming removed 1 base at V and 0 bases at J, with 13 bases between. The CDR3 region has the DNA TGTGCCAGCAGCTTGATCCCGCGGGGCAACCAAGAGACCCAGTACTTC. Encoded protein: CASSLIPRGNQETQYF.

J is TRBJ2-1 and V is TRBV7-2; 8 bases map to TRBD1. The germline CDR1 and CDR2 sequences are SGHTA and FQGNSA. The ends lost 7 bases at V and 8 bases at J; junction bases unmatched: 7. This CDR3 has 13 residues. Here the CDR3 reads CASKTGQADEQFF. DNA of the CDR3: TGTGCCAGCAAAACGGGACAGGCCGATGAGCAGTTCTTC.

The chain recombines TRBV19 with TRBJ2-7; D unclear. The CDR3 has 15 amino acids. Looked up from germline, CDR1 is LNHDA and CDR2 is SQIVND (reference sequence). V was trimmed by 1 base and J by 2 bases, leaving 12 bases between them. CDR3 amino acids: CASSIGPETAYEQYF. In DNA form, the CDR3 reads TGTGCCAGTAGTATAGGGCCCGAAACAGCCTACGAGCAGTACTTC.

V and J are TRBV7-6 and TRBJ2-7; D might be TRBD1 or TRBD2, each matching 5 bases. The CDR3 extends over 15 amino acids. Trimming took off 5 bases at V and 6 bases at J, with 20 bases between the two ends. CDR1 is SGHVS and CDR2 is FNYEAQ in the germline V gene. For the CDR3, the DNA is TGTGCCAGCAGCACCTCGGACACCCCCCGGGGCGAGCAGTACTTC. Protein product: CASSTSDTPRGEQYF.

The genes are TRBV10-2 and TRBJ1-1; 10 bases agree with TRBD1. The CDR3 totals 13 residues. Germline V gene data show CDR1 as WSHSY and CDR2 as SAAADI. The junction had 4 bases not matched to a gene; V was cut back by 6 bases and J by 6 bases. The CDR3 DNA reads TGCGCCAGCAGGGTGACAGGGGGCTCTGAAGCTTTCTTT. Translated: CASRVTGGSEAFF.

This rearrangement joins TRBV3-1 (or the pseudogene TRBV3-2) to TRBJ2-1; TRBD2 aligns across 13 bases. There are 17 residues in the CDR3. Germline values: CDR1 LGHDT, CDR2 YNNKEL (reference sequence). The V and J ends lost 0 bases and 1 base, in that order; junction bases with no gene match: 0. DNA for the CDR3: TGTGCCAGCAGCCAAGAACTAGCGGGAGGGTCCTACAATGAGCAGTTCTTC. Its protein is CASSQELAGGSYNEQFF.

In this sample, this clone turned up once. This chain joins TRBV11-2 and TRBJ2-7; a possible D gene is TRBD1 (5 bases). Germline CDR1 reads SGHAT; CDR2 reads FQNNGV. The CDR3 covers 12 residues. Trimming took 3 bases from V and 6 from J, leaving 9 bases between them. The chain's CDR3 is CASSFFRAEQYF. For the CDR3, the DNA is TGTGCCAGCAGCTTTTTCAGGGCCGAGCAGTACTTC.